This TCR beta chain emerged from a study of blood T cell repertoires in COVID-19. In the study overall: Acute and convalescent COVID-19 samples came from the United States, Italy and Spain. Sources were T cells, B-cell-depleted T cells, or PBMCs; the material itself was cDNA or gDNA.

This CDR3 is 13 amino acids long. The trim removed 6 bases at V and 4 bases at J, leaving 4 bases unmatched. The germline gives CDR1 SQVTM, CDR2 ANQGSEA. Participants spanned ages 18 to 89 years and resided in roughly 26 US areas. Participants were placed into cohorts based on the clinical history they reported. Sequencing was performed with immunoSEQ multiplex PCR; in TCRdb, only in-frame clones are kept and a portion is missing. The sample carries fewer than 200,000 clones, around 84% recorded once. This TCR was recovered from a man aged 45-60 years who had recovered from COVID-19. Source material: PBMCs or T cells enriched from blood (not recorded which). This chain uses TRBV29-1 with TRBJ1-4, with 8 bases lining up with TRBD1. As DNA, the CDR3 is TGCAGCGTAAACAGGGGGTTTAATGAAAAACTGTTTTTT. Amino acids: CSVNRGFNEKLFF. The variable domain in full, completed from reference TRBV29-1 and TRBJ1-4, reads SAVISQKPSRDICQRGTSLTIQCQVDSQVTMMFWYRQQPGQSLTLIATANQGSEATYESGFVIDKFPISRPNLTFSTLTVSNMSPEDSSIYLCSVNRGFNEKLFFGSGTQLSVL.